This T cell receptor (beta chain) was recorded in a study of CD8 T cells in Susac syndrome. Study findings and constraints: Regarding the TCR sequencing and HLA analysis, the study admitted that a relatively small number of individuals were involved.

Concerning this clonotype itself: What it binds is not known.

The CDR3 runs 15 residues. Germline loops: CDR1 MGHRA, CDR2 YSYEKL. Trimming took off 1 base at V and 5 bases at J, with 15 bases between the two ends. RNA totalling about 0.5 to 1 ug underwent reverse transcription with random hexamers. An immunoSEQ multiplex PCR generated amplified TCR beta CDR3 products spanning 54 Vbeta and 13 Jbeta. TCRdb recomputed calls from the immunoSEQ multiplex PCR reads with MiXCR, one row per CDR3 protein. The profile shows approximately 190,000 distinct CDR3 sequences, 93% of them singletons. The T cells that were sequenced for TCR beta were CD8+ and CD4+ cells from blood. Both CD4+ and CD8+ T cells were negatively isolated, and TEMRA cells underwent FACS enrichment.

The rearrangement uses TRBV4-1 and TRBJ2-7; possible D gene TRBD2, 6 bases. The sample taken for sequencing was CD4+ T cells from PBMCs. The clonotype comes from a human donor in good health. The CDR3 region is CASSQVSGVLNEQYF. CDR3 nucleotide sequence: TGCGCCAGCAGCCAAGTTTCGGGGGTATTGAACGAGCAGTACTTC.